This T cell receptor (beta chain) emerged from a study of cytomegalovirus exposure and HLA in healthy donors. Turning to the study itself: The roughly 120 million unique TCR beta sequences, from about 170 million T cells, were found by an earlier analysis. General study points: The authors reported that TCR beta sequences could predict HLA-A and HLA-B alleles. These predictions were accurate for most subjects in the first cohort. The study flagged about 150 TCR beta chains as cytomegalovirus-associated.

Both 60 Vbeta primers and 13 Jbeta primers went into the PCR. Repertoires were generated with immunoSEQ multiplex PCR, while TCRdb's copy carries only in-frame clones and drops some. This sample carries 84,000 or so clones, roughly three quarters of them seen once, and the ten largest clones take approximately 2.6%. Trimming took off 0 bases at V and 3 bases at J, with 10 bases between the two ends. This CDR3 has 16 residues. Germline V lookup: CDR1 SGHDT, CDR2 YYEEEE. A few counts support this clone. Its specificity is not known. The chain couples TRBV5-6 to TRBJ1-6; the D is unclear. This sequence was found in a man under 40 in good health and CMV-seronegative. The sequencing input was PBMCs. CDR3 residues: CASSLGAASYNSPLHF. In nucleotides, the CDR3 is TGTGCCAGCAGCTTGGGGGCCGCGAGCTATAATTCACCCCTCCACTTT.